This T cell receptor beta chain was sequenced for a study of radiotherapy plus CTLA-4 blockade in lung cancer. The length of the CDR3 is 14 residues. Looked up from germline, CDR1 is MNHEY and CDR2 is SVGAGI. V lost 7 bases to trimming and J lost 1 base; unmatched junction nucleotides: 3. Whole-study findings and limits: Early shifts in blood T cell clones, with interferon-beta, reportedly predicted response best. TCR clones of tumor origin grew in blood after radiotherapy plus ipilimumab.

Profiling relied on immunoSEQ multiplex PCR, and the TCRdb table lists in-frame clones only, not all of them. The repertoire holds about 77,000 clones, with around 74% as singletons. A remark on this clone: Its antigen is unidentified.

The receptor's source is a human donor with non-small cell lung cancer whose response to radiotherapy plus ipilimumab could not be evaluated. The gene calls are TRBV6-5 and TRBJ2-2; 7 nucleotides line up with TRBD1. The material sequenced was peripheral blood, taken from a patient treated with radiotherapy plus ipilimumab. CDR3 in DNA: TGTGCCAGCAAAGGGGACAGGAACACCGGGGAGCTGTTTTTT. Translation gives CASKGDRNTGELFF.